Reported below is one T cell receptor (beta chain). This clonotype was recorded a few times. The antigen it binds to is not known. The record has no base qualities; no much larger clone is one base away. The sample is drawn from a study of human T cells and chemical hapten exposure (TCRdb year 2021). A note on the overall study: For sensitization, 2% DPC in acetone was applied to a roughly 2 cm by roughly 2 cm area of upper inner arm skin. Patients additionally received weekly therapeutic DPC doses to the scalp throughout the approximately 25-week study period. Patch tests used Finn chambers with 0.01% DPC on the upper back, scored after 6 days by International Contact Dermatitis Research Group standards. The mostly female patient cohort included alopecia areata with under or over 50% scalp involvement, alopecia totalis and alopecia universalis. Libraries were pooled for sequencing, and per-sample TCR yields varied mainly because of small differences in library volumes within the pool. This study followed changes in the peripheral blood TCR repertoire in vivo during primary and secondary sensitization of alopecia patients to the hapten diphenylcyclopropenone (DPC). Blood was sampled from patients pre-sensitization (week 0) and at 2, 6 and about 24 weeks after DPC sensitization. About 27 alopecia patients gave blood for TCR sequencing at one to four time points (pre-sensitization, 2, 6 and 24 weeks). Points the paper makes about the study in general: After repeated subsampling, changes were observed in the strength of the expansion versus patch-test correlation and in the threshold at which the correlation became significant. Because every patient had alopecia, a presumed autoimmune disease, the patients' immune response might differ from that of healthy individuals. Patch test score was positively correlated with the number of PT1 expanded TCRs, with significance at thresholds 8, 16 and 32 but not at 4. No change with DPC sensitization was found in the number of TCRs above 1 in 1000 frequency, and no evidence of global repertoire structure alterations was found. Expanded TCRs formed significantly more large CDR3 similarity clusters than pre-sensitization or healthy control sets, consistent with antigen-driven responses.

From the cysteine through the phenylalanine, the CDR3 covers 13 amino acids. This entry keeps only the CDR3 DNA: 39 bases, framed from base 1. The junction carries 13 bases between V and J, which are trimmed by 4 bases and 3 bases respectively. Based on the germline V gene (reference sequence), the CDR1 and CDR2 sequences are GTSNPN and SVGIG. The meaning of the sample's time point label: patch test 1, 2 weeks after DPC sensitization. This specimen's treatment or condition label, per the study, means: therapeutic diphenylcyclopropenone sensitization with weekly scalp DPC. At every patch-test visit, the blood draw took place before the patch test was put on. Patients were considered eligible if aged 18 to 70, diagnosed with alopecia and deemed suitable for DPC therapy, and patients were excluded if pregnant. Total RNA was extracted from unfractionated whole blood collected in Tempus Blood RNA tubes.

Libraries were constructed by RACE. Sequencing used a NextSeq 500. During library preparation, unique molecular identifiers were attached to individual cDNA molecules so that TCRs could be counted quantitatively and reproducibly. Both TCR alpha and TCR beta chains were sequenced from each blood RNA sample. The study's processing was this. Samples had a median of roughly 87,000 TCRs, with a range from roughly 23,224 to 700,000. The Decombinator software suite was used to annotate V, J and CDR3 in the TCR reads. To make PS versus PT1 abundance plots, every sample was subsampled to the same number of TCRs (28,000). Expanded TCRs were defined as absent before sensitization and observed at least eight times at the 2-week time point. Starting from the raw public reads, TCRdb applied fastp trimming at Q25, assembled clones with MiXCR and retained in-frame beta chains. Identical CDR3 protein sequences are pooled into one entry, listed with their most common genes and DNA. TCRdb's processing, not the authors' own work, is the source of the V and J calls. The sample data list under 450,000 distinct CDR3 sequences, and roughly 5% of these were observed just once. The ten largest clones add up to 2% to 2.5% of the sample.

The sequence was collected from a woman aged 45 to 65 with alopecia areata. Some clones in this sample may be carry-over from other donors' samples. Sequencing was performed on whole blood, taken in connection with sensitization to the hapten diphenylcyclopropenone (DPC). The rearrangement combines TRBV30 with TRBJ2-7; the D element might be TRBD1 or TRBD2, as each aligns at 5 bases. The CDR3 reads as follows: CAWIGTDVYEQYF. The nucleotide sequence is TGTGCCTGGATAGGGACGGATGTCTACGAGCAGTACTTC.